A selection of T cell receptor beta chains follows, all from one sample in a study of blood T cell repertoires in COVID-19. Produced via immunoSEQ multiplex PCR; TCRdb's table is partial and in-frame only. The sample has around 330,000 clones, about nine tenths seen once. Material: PBMCs or T cells enriched from blood (not recorded which). These receptors originate from a man in his sixties who had recovered from COVID-19. Both conserved end residues are part of each CDR3. A D gene is named only where the DNA matches it firmly. The listing skips clone size in some rows; elsewhere it reads once, few, many or a size class.

CDR3	DNA	V	J	size	length	D
CASSFHTGVAEAFF	TGTGCCAGCAGCTTCCACACAGGGGTGGCTGAAGCTTTCTTT	TRBV9	TRBJ1-1	-	14	TRBD1
CATSRESLNSPLHF	TGTGCCACCAGCAGGGAATCCTTGAATTCACCCCTCCACTTT	TRBV27	TRBJ1-6	-	14	-
CASSEGREMNTEAFF	TGTGCCAGCAGTGAAGGTCGGGAGATGAACACTGAAGCTTTCTTT	TRBV6-1	TRBJ1-1	-	15	-
CASSFTGIRGEKLFF	TGTGCCAGCAGCTTCACCGGCATCCGGGGTGAAAAACTGTTTTTT	TRBV13	TRBJ1-4	-	15	-
CASSQGYRDEQFF	TGTGCCAGCAGCCAAGGCTACCGGGATGAGCAGTTCTTC	TRBV14	TRBJ2-1	-	13	-
CASSPPGVWAGGTYEQYF	TGTGCCAGCTCACCACCGGGGGTTTGGGCAGGGGGTACCTACGAGCAGTACTTC	TRBV18	TRBJ2-7	once	18	TRBD1
CATSEGWATQETQYF	TGTGCCACCAGTGAAGGTTGGGCTACCCAAGAGACCCAGTACTTC	TRBV24-1	TRBJ2-5	-	15	-
CASSLFHGELFF	TGTGCCAGCAGTTTATTTCACGGGGAGCTGTTTTTT	TRBV28	TRBJ2-2	-	12	-
CASRQGQGVTYEQYF	TGTGCCAGCAGACAGGGACAGGGGGTCACCTACGAGCAGTACTTC	TRBV2	TRBJ2-7	-	15	TRBD1
CASSIELIAGYTDTQYF	TGTGCCAGTAGTATAGAGCTCATAGCGGGATACACAGATACGCAGTATTTT	TRBV19	TRBJ2-3	-	17	TRBD2
CASSPGADTQYF	TGTGCCAGCAGCCCAGGGGCAGATACGCAGTATTTT	TRBV11-2	TRBJ2-3	-	12	-
CASRKLSDTEAFF	TGTGCCAGCAGGAAACTGTCCGACACTGAAGCTTTCTTT	TRBV12-3/TRBV12-4	TRBJ1-1	few	13	-
CASSRTGQNTEAFF	TGCGCCAGCAGCCGGACCGGACAGAACACTGAAGCTTTCTTT	TRBV4-1	TRBJ1-1	-	14	-
CASSPQRIGGYTF	TGTGCCAGCAGCCCCCAGCGGATTGGAGGCTACACCTTC	TRBV3-1/TRBV3-2	TRBJ1-2	-	13	-
CATSEYVGGGLETQYF	TGTGCCACCAGTGAATACGTGGGGGGGGGCTTAGAGACCCAGTACTTC	TRBV24-1	TRBJ2-5	once	16	-
CASRGQANTGELFF	TGTGCCAGCAGGGGACAGGCGAACACCGGGGAGCTGTTTTTT	TRBV2	TRBJ2-2	-	14	TRBD1
CASSGGTFEQFF	TGTGCCAGCAGTGGGGGGACATTTGAGCAGTTCTTC	TRBV2	TRBJ2-1	-	12	-
CAIRPGQAANEKLFF	TGTGCCATCAGACCCGGACAGGCGGCTAATGAAAAACTGTTTTTT	TRBV10-3	TRBJ1-4	-	15	TRBD1
CASRRDGGAGAFF	TGTGCCAGTAGGAGGGACGGGGGAGCGGGGGCTTTCTTT	TRBV19	TRBJ1-1	-	13	-
CASSHLTGMNTEAFF	TGCGCCAGCAGCCACTTGACAGGGATGAACACTGAAGCTTTCTTT	TRBV4-3	TRBJ1-1	-	15	TRBD1
CASSGQGGSTEAFF	TGCGCCAGCAGCGGACAGGGAGGTAGTACTGAAGCTTTCTTT	TRBV5-1	TRBJ1-1	-	14	TRBD1
CAISDTGGTEKLFF	TGTGCCATCAGCGATACAGGGGGCACTGAAAAACTGTTTTTT	TRBV10-3	TRBJ1-4	-	14	TRBD1